Following are 26 T cell receptor beta chains from one sample sequenced in a study of T cells after posttransplantation cyclophosphamide (dated by TCRdb to between 2015 and 2016). Preparation of the library involved the immunoSEQ multiplex PCR assay. TCRdb holds this immuneACCESS table with in-frame rearrangements only. Some clones are missing; in checked studies, unresolved V genes explain under half, and the rest has no known cause. With about 40,000 clones recorded, this sample contains no clone counted only once. The ten largest account for 4% to 5.5% of the sample. The sample was PBMCs. Receptor source: a woman aged 45-65 years in good health and a related stem cell transplant donor.

This rearrangement joins TRBV28 to TRBJ2-1, with 7 positions matching TRBD2. V lost 6 bases and J lost 12; bases outside the gene matches: 8. From germline, CDR1 is MDHEN and CDR2 SYDVKM. This CDR3 spans 12 amino acids. The CDR3 DNA follows: TGTGCCAGCAGCCCACGGGGGGTTAGGCAGTTCTTC. Protein sequence: CASSPRGVRQFF.

This clone was observed a handful of times. The V call is TRBV27, the J call TRBJ1-2; TRBD1 aligns across 9 bases. This CDR3 has 15 amino acids. V gave up 5 bases and J gave up 6 bases; unmatched junction bases: 10. Germline CDR1 reads MNHEY; CDR2 reads SMNVEV (reference sequence). In DNA, the CDR3 is TGTGCCAGCAGTAAACTCCCGGACAGGGGTAATGGCTACACCTTC. Its protein is CASSKLPDRGNGYTF.

Ten or more counts support this clone. The J gene is TRBJ2-3, the V gene TRBV15; 7 nucleotides align to TRBD1. Germline CDR1 is LNHNV and CDR2 is YYDKDF (reference sequence). After removal of 5 bases from V and 2 bases from J, the junction contained 10 bases not matched to a gene. The CDR3 covers 16 residues. In DNA form, the CDR3 reads TGTGCCACCAGCGATAACAGGGGTCGCACCACAGATACGCAGTATTTT. This sequence encodes CATSDNRGRTTDTQYF.

The table lists this clone with many counts. This chain links TRBV29-1 with TRBJ1-2; perhaps TRBD1 as D (5 bases). V was trimmed by 5 bases and J by 5 bases, leaving 15 bases between them. CDR3 length: 13 amino acids. Germline V gives CDR1 SQVTM, CDR2 ANQGSEA. For the CDR3, the DNA is TGCAGCGTTTTGGAAGGGGTCGATTATGGCTACACCTTC. Encoded protein: CSVLEGVDYGYTF.

This clone was counted many times. The chain couples TRBV19 to TRBJ2-2; 7 nucleotides match TRBD1. V lost 3 bases to trimming and J lost 0 bases; unmatched junction nucleotides: 4. The CDR3 is made up of 16 amino acids. CDR1 LNHDA and CDR2 SQIVND come from the germline V gene (reference sequence). The DNA of the CDR3 is TGTGCCAGTAGTATTCGACAGGGCGCGAACACCGGGGAGCTGTTTTTT. It specifies CASSIRQGANTGELFF.

This clone was recorded many times. In DNA form, the CDR3 reads TGTGCCAGTAGTAAACAGGGGGCTGATCAGCCCCAGCATTTT. It encodes CASSKQGADQPQHF. This chain uses TRBV19 with TRBJ1-5; 9 bases match TRBD1. The germline V gene encodes CDR1 LNHDA and CDR2 SQIVND (reference sequence). The V gene end was trimmed by 4 bases and the J gene end by 5 bases; junction bases not matched to a gene: 3. This CDR3 spans 14 amino acids. Variable domain in full (rest from reference TRBV19 and TRBJ1-5): DGGITQSPKYLFRKEGQNVTLSCEQNLNHDAMYWYRQDPGQGLRLIYYSQIVNDFQKGDIAEGYSVSREKKESFPLTVTSAQKNPTAFYLCASSKQGADQPQHFGDGTRLSIL.

The V call is TRBV9, the J call TRBJ2-4, with a weak D call TRBD1 (6 bases). V lost 3 bases and J lost 10, with 14 bases in between. The CDR3 spans 13 residues. Germline loops: CDR1 SGDLS, CDR2 YYNGEE. CDR3 loop: CASSADGTLIQYF. CDR3 nucleotide sequence: TGTGCCAGCAGCGCCGACGGGACACTGATTCAGTACTTC.

This clone appeared many times. The chain joins TRBV4-1 to TRBJ2-3, with 12 bases lining up with TRBD2. The CDR3 consists of 16 residues. J lost 2 bases, V lost 4 bases, and 4 bases had no gene match. The germline V gene has CDR1 MGHRA and CDR2 YSYEKL. The chain's CDR3 is CASSPWTSGATDTQYF. In DNA, the CDR3 is TGCGCCAGCAGCCCTTGGACTAGCGGGGCCACAGATACGCAGTATTTT.

This clone was observed many times. V is TRBV5-1 and J is TRBJ2-7, with 9 nucleotides matching TRBD1. V trimming: 0 bases; J trimming: 5 bases; junction bases outside the gene matches: 9. Germline V gives CDR1 SGHRS, CDR2 YFSETQ. The CDR3 loop spans 16 amino acids. CDR3 nucleotides: TGCGCCAGCAGCTTGGAGGGTACAGGGGGCCTCGACGAGCAGTACTTC. Its translation is CASSLEGTGGLDEQYF.

There are many counts of this clone. The genes are TRBV6-5 and TRBJ2-3, with TRBD2 matching 9 bases. The CDR3 has 15 amino acids. Germline CDR1 is MNHEY and CDR2 is SVGAGI. Trimming took 6 bases from V and 1 from J; bases not matched to a gene: 5. The CDR3 loop is CASRTRLAGTDTQYF. CDR3 nucleotides: TGTGCCAGCAGGACCCGACTAGCGGGCACAGATACGCAGTATTTT.

This clone was found many times. The chain combines TRBV7-6 with TRBJ1-1; D gene unclear. This CDR3 contains 12 residues. V was trimmed by 5 bases and J by 4 bases, leaving 8 bases between them. Germline V CDR1 and CDR2: SGHVS, FNYEAQ. CDR3: CASSGRGTEAFF. CDR3 bases: TGTGCCAGCAGCGGACGGGGCACTGAAGCTTTCTTT.

This clone has a count of ten or more. The chain recombines TRBV28 with TRBJ1-5; 8 bases fit TRBD1. Germline V gives CDR1 MDHEN, CDR2 SYDVKM. CDR3 length equals 14 residues. Unmatched junction bases numbered 10, after V lost 8 bases and J lost 7 bases. In nucleotides, the CDR3 is TGTGCCAGCCGTCACTGGACAGGGCACCAGCCCCAGCATTTT. This translates into CASRHWTGHQPQHF. The whole variable domain, filled in from reference TRBV28 and TRBJ1-5, reads DVKVTQSSRYLVKRTGEKVFLECVQDMDHENMFWYRQDPGLGLRLIYFSYDVKMKEKGDIPEGYSVSREKKERFSLILESASTNQTSMYLCASRHWTGHQPQHFGDGTRLSIL.

This clone was seen a handful of times. V and J are TRBV27 and TRBJ1-6; 9 bases map to TRBD1. This CDR3 is 14 amino acids long. J was trimmed by 4 bases and V by 6 bases; bases with no gene match: 1. Germline V gives CDR1 MNHEY, CDR2 SMNVEV (reference sequence). CDR3 amino acids: CASRTGGYNSPLHF. In DNA form, the CDR3 reads TGTGCCAGCAGGACAGGGGGATATAATTCACCCCTCCACTTT.

This clone was observed a few times. V gene TRBV7-2 combines with J gene TRBJ2-3; the D is unclear. Germline V lookup: CDR1 SGHTA, CDR2 FQGNSA. The CDR3 has 12 residues. V was shortened by 5 bases and J by 2 bases, with 5 bases between the two germline ends. CDR3 bases: TGTGCCAGCAGCCACTACACAGATACGCAGTATTTT. It specifies CASSHYTDTQYF. Using reference TRBV7-2 and TRBJ2-3 for the parts outside the CDR3, the full variable domain is GAGVSQSPSNKVTEKGKDVELRCDPISGHTALYWYRQSLGQGLEFLIYFQGNSAPDKSGLPSDRFSAERTGGSVSTLTIQRTQQEDSAVYLCASSHYTDTQYFGPGTRLTVL.

This clone was recorded many times. J is TRBJ2-7 and V is TRBV9, with 9 nucleotides matching TRBD1. V lost 4 bases and J lost 5; bases outside the gene matches: 10. The CDR3 extends over 15 amino acids. The V gene's germline CDR1 is SGDLS and CDR2 YYNGEE. CDR3 loop: CASSPGTGILHEQYF. CDR3 coding DNA: TGTGCCAGCAGCCCCGGGACAGGGATACTCCACGAGCAGTACTTC.

This clone came up many times. The chain joins TRBV28 to TRBJ2-1, with 7 nucleotides matching TRBD2. V shed 3 bases and J 3 bases; nucleotides not matched to a gene: 8. The CDR3 runs 16 residues. Germline V CDR1 and CDR2: MDHEN, SYDVKM. Here the CDR3 DNA reads TGTGCCAGCAGTTTCGGTGGGGCTAGCGGCTACAATGAGCAGTTCTTC. Protein product: CASSFGGASGYNEQFF.

This clone appeared many times. The chain employs TRBV6-1 and TRBJ1-3, with 7 bases matching TRBD1. Germline CDR1 reads MNHNS; CDR2 reads SASEGT. V trimming: 3 bases; J trimming: 0 bases; junction bases outside the gene matches: 11. This CDR3 region has 18 residues. The CDR3 sequence is CASSEFDRVPFSGNTIYF. The CDR3 nucleotides read TGTGCCAGCAGTGAGTTTGACAGGGTTCCTTTCTCTGGAAACACCATATATTTT.

The table lists this clone with many counts. The V call is TRBV5-6, the J call TRBJ1-4; tentative D call: TRBD1 (5 bases). Germline CDR1 and CDR2: SGHDT and YYEEEE. The CDR3 consists of 16 residues. The germline V and J ends were trimmed by 4 bases and 0 bases, with 13 bases remaining between them. The CDR3 sequence is CASSLEGLATNEKLFF. The CDR3 DNA is TGTGCCAGCAGCCTCGAGGGACTTGCAACTAATGAAAAACTGTTTTTT.

The sample holds many counts of this clone. The chain links TRBV14 to TRBJ1-2; 10 bases are a match to TRBD1. Germline loops: CDR1 SGHDN, CDR2 FVKESK. This CDR3 has 17 amino acids. Losses at the gene ends were 0 bases for V and 5 bases for J; bases not matched to a gene: 9. CDR3 DNA sequence: TGTGCCAGCAGCCAAGATTTCGCCGGGACAGGGGCTTATGGCTACACCTTC. Its protein product is CASSQDFAGTGAYGYTF. The full variable domain, rest sourced from reference TRBV14 and TRBJ1-2, is EAGVTQFPSHSVIEKGQTVTLRCDPISGHDNLYWYRRVMGKEIKFLLHFVKESKQDESGMPNNRFLAERTGGTYSTLKVQPAELEDSGVYFCASSQDFAGTGAYGYTFGSGTRLTVV.

This clone was seen ten or more times. J is TRBJ1-3 and V is TRBV15; D is uncertain. CDR1 and CDR2 from the germline V gene are LNHNV and YYDKDF (reference sequence). The V end lost 1 base, the J end lost 4 bases, and 17 bases lay between the germline ends. This CDR3 spans 17 amino acids. DNA of the CDR3: TGTGCCACCAGCAGAGGACTCCGAGATACTTTGGGAAACACCATATATTTT. This translates into CATSRGLRDTLGNTIYF.

This clone was detected many times. The chain combines TRBV27 with TRBJ2-7, with D possibly matching TRBD1 (6 bases). Germline V gene lookup returns CDR1 MNHEY and CDR2 SMNVEV (reference sequence). The V end lost 3 bases, the J end lost 3 bases, and 9 bases lay between the germline ends. The CDR3 spans 13 residues. This chain's CDR3 is CASSFGQHYEQYF. Written as DNA, the CDR3 is TGTGCCAGCAGTTTCGGACAGCACTACGAGCAGTACTTC.

There are many counts of this clone. This CDR3 is CASSQDRVVWNTIYF. The CDR3 nucleotides read TGTGCCAGCAGCCAAGACCGAGTCGTTTGGAACACCATATATTTT. The J gene is TRBJ1-3, the V gene TRBV4-2; D is undetermined. The CDR3 contains 15 residues. Germline V gene sequence: CDR1 LGHNA, CDR2 YNFKEQ. V was pared by 0 bases and J by 7 bases, with 13 bases between.

The table lists this clone with many counts. J is TRBJ2-5 and V is TRBV5-1, with TRBD1 matching over 12 bases. CDR1 is SGHRS, CDR2 YFSETQ, per germline. V lost 0 bases to trimming and J lost 6 bases; unmatched junction nucleotides: 9. CDR3 length: 17 amino acids. CDR3 sequence: CASSLALGTGGRKTQYF. Here the CDR3 DNA reads TGCGCCAGCAGCTTGGCCTTAGGGACAGGGGGCAGAAAGACCCAGTACTTC.

This clone was seen ten or more times. This chain uses TRBV2 with TRBJ1-5; D not certain. The CDR3 runs to 14 residues. Germline V gene data show CDR1 as SNHLY and CDR2 as FYNNEI. Deletions cut 6 bases from V and 2 bases from J, with 11 bases between. CDR3 DNA sequence: TGTGCCAGCAGAGACCGCGCGGGCAATCAGCCCCAGCATTTT. Encoded protein: CASRDRAGNQPQHF.

At least ten counts were recorded for this clone. The V gene is TRBV4-3, the J gene TRBJ1-1; the match to TRBD1 covers 8 bases. CDR1 and CDR2 (germline): LGHNA, YSLEER. V trimming: 3 bases; J trimming: 11 bases; junction bases outside the gene matches: 8. CDR3 size: 13 residues. Here the CDR3 DNA reads TGCGCCAGCAGCCAGGCCACCCAGGGGGCCGCTTTCTTT. This codes for CASSQATQGAAFF.

This clone has at least ten counts. V is TRBV5-1 and J is TRBJ1-6; TRBD1 aligns across 9 bases. Trimming removed 1 base from V and 10 bases from J; junction bases left unmatched: 9. Germline loops: CDR1 SGHRS, CDR2 YFSETQ. The CDR3 covers 16 residues. CDR3 DNA sequence: TGCGCCAGCAGCTTGACCGCGGGACAGGGACAATCACCCCTCCACTTT. Protein sequence: CASSLTAGQGQSPLHF.